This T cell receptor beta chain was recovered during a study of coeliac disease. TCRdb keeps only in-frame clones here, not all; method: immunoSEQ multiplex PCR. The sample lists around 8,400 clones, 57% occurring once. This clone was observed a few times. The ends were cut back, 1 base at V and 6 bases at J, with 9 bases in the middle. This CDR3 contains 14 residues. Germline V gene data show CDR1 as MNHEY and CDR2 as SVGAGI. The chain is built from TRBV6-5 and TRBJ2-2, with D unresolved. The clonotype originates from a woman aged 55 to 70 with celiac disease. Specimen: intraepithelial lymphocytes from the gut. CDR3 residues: CASSYWPLPGELFF. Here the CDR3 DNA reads TGTGCCAGCAGTTACTGGCCCCTCCCCGGGGAGCTGTTTTTT.